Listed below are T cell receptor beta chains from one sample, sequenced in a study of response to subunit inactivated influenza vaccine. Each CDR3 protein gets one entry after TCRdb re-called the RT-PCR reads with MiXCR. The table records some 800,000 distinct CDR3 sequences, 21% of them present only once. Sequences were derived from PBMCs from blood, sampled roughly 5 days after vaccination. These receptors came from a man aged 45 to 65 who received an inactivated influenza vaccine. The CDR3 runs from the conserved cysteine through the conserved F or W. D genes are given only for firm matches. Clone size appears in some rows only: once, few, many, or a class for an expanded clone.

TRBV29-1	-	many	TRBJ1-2	TGCAGCGTTCTTGGGGGGACCGGCTATGGCTACACCTTC	CSVLGGTGYGYTF
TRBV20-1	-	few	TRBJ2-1	TGCAGTGCTAGACGACAGGTAATTAACAATGAGCAGTTCTTC	CSARRQVINNEQFF
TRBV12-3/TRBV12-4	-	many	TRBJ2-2	TGTGCCAGCAGTCCGGGGCAGGGGAACACCGGGGAGCTGTTTTTT	CASSPGQGNTGELFF
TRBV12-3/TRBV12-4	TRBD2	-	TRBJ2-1	TGTGCCTGCAGTTTAGGACTAGCGGGAGAGGGGACCTACAATGAGCAGTTCTTC	CACSLGLAGEGTYNEQFF
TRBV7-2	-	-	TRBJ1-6	TGTGCCAGCACCTCCTCGGGGGGGAAAAATTCACCCCTCCACTTT	CASTSSGGKNSPLHF
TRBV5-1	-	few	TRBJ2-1	TGCGCCAGCGCCCGGGAGAGTGAGCAGTTCTTC	CASARESEQFF
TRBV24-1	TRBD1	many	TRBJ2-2	TGTGCCACCAGTGATGGGACAGCGAACACCGGGGAGCTGTTTTTT	CATSDGTANTGELFF
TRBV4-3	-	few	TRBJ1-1	TGCGCCAGCAGCCAAGATTCGGGAAGGGGTGGTGAAGCTTTCTTT	CASSQDSGRGGEAFF
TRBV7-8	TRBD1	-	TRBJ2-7	TGTGCCAGCAGCTTAGGCCCCCGGGACAGGCTCGTAGGGCAGTACTTC	CASSLGPRDRLVGQYF
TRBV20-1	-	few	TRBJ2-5	TGCAGTGCTAGTTTCGGCAGGGGCGGGTGGGAGACCCAGTACTTC	CSASFGRGGWETQYF
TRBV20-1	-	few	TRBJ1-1	TGCAGTGCTAGGGAGACAGGAGCGAACACTGAAGCTTTCTTT	CSARETGANTEAFF
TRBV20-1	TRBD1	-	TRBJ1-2	TGCAGTGCTAAGCACCCGGGACAGGGAGGCTATGGCTACACCTTC	CSAKHPGQGGYGYTF
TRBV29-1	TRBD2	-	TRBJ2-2	TGCAGCGTTGCCCGGGGAGGGATCGGGGAGCTGTTTTTT	CSVARGGIGELFF
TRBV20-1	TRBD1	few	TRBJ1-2	TGCAGTGCACCGGGACAGGGGGCGCATTCTTATGGCTACACCTTC	CSAPGQGAHSYGYTF
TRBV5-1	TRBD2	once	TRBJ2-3	TGCGCCAGCAGGACGGGGACTAGCGGGACCACAGATACGCAGTATTTT	CASRTGTSGTTDTQYF
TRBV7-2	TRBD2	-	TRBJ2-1	TGTGCCAGCAGCTTAGGGTTTAGCGGGAGGCCGTTCTTC	CASSLGFSGRPFF
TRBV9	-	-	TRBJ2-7	TGTGCCAGCAGAATCCGGACAGAGGACGAGCAGTACTTC	CASRIRTEDEQYF
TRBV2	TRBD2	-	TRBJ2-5	TGTGCCAGCATTTCCGGGAGGGGGGGCCCGGAGACCCAGTACTTC	CASISGRGGPETQYF
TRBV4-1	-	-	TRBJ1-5	TGCGCCAGCAGCCAAGCATTTAGCAATCAGCCCCAGCATTTT	CASSQAFSNQPQHF
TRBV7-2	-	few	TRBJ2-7	TGTGCCAGCAGCTTATCATCACTAACCTACGAGCAGTACTTC	CASSLSSLTYEQYF
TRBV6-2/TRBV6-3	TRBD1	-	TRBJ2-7	TGTGCCAGCAGTCGCCGGGGACAGGGGGCCTACGAGCAGTACTTC	CASSRRGQGAYEQYF
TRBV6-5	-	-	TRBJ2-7	TGTGCCAGCAGTTACGGGGCAGCGTACGAGCAGTACTTC	CASSYGAAYEQYF
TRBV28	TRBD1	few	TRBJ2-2	TGTGCCAGCACCTATCAGGGGGCAGGCACCGGGGAGCTGTTTTTT	CASTYQGAGTGELFF
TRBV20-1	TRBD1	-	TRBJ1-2	TGCAGTGTTCGGACAGGATCAGACTATGGCTACACCTTC	CSVRTGSDYGYTF
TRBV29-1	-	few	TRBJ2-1	TGCAGCGTCGGACAAGGCATCACCTACAATGAGCAGTTCTTC	CSVGQGITYNEQFF
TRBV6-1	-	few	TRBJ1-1	TGTGCCAGCGACCCGAAGGAGAGACGGAGCACTGAAGCTTTCTTT	CASDPKERRSTEAFF
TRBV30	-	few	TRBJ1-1	TGTGCCTGGAGTGTATACTCACAGACCGAAGCTTTCTTT	CAWSVYSQTEAFF
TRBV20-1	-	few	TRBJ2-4	TGCAGTGCTAGAGAACCGGGAAGGGCCAAAAACATTCAGTACTTC	CSAREPGRAKNIQYF
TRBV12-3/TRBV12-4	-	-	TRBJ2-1	TGTGCCAGCAGTTTAGTTAGGGACCTCGACAATGAGCAGTTCTTC	CASSLVRDLDNEQFF
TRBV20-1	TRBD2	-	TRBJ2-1	TGCAGTGCTAACTCCGGGACTAGCGGGTACAATGAGCAGTTCTTC	CSANSGTSGYNEQFF
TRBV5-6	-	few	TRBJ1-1	TGTGCCAGCAGCTTGAGTTCGCTTATCACTGAAGCTTTCTTT	CASSLSSLITEAFF
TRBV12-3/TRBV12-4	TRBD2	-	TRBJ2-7	TGTGCCAGCAGTCCAGGGACTAGCGGGGGGAATGCCTACGAGCAGTACTTC	CASSPGTSGGNAYEQYF
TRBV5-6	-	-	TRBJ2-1	TGTGCCAGCAGCTTGGAAGAGGGAGCCTCGGAGGGTGAGCAGTTCTTC	CASSLEEGASEGEQFF
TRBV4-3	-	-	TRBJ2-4	TGCGCCAGCAGCCAAGATACCGCAGAAAACATTCAGTACTTC	CASSQDTAENIQYF
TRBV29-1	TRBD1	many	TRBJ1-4	TGCAGCGTAGCCGGGGAACCACGGGACAGGGGTAATGAAAAACTGTTTTTT	CSVAGEPRDRGNEKLFF
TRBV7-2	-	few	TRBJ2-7	TGTGCCAGCAGCCCGACGACAGGCCCCTACGAGCAGTACTTC	CASSPTTGPYEQYF
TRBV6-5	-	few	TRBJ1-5	TGTGCCAGCAGTTACGGTCCTACAGGGTATAGCAATCAGCCCCAGCATTTT	CASSYGPTGYSNQPQHF
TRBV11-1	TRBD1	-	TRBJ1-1	TGTGCCAGCAGCTCCTTGAGCAGGGGGCCCGAGATTATGAACACTGAAGCTTTCTTT	CASSSLSRGPEIMNTEAFF
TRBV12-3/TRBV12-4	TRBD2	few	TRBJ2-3	TGTGCCAGCAGTTTCGGGCGGGGGGGCACAGATACGCAGTATTTT	CASSFGRGGTDTQYF
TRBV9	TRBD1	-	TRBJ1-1	TGTGCCAGCAGCGTAAGACAGGGGGCGGACACTGAAGCTTTCTTT	CASSVRQGADTEAFF
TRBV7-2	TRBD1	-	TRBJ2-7	TGTGCCAGCAGCTTTGACAGGGGGCGCGTCTACGAGCAGTACTTC	CASSFDRGRVYEQYF
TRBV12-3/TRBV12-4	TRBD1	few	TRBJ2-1	TGTGCCAGCAGCCCGCAGGGACAGGGGGCGCGGAATGAGCAGTTCTTC	CASSPQGQGARNEQFF
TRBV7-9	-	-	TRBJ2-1	TGTGCCAGCAGCCTAGTCGGGGCCCAAAACAATGAGCAGTTCTTC	CASSLVGAQNNEQFF
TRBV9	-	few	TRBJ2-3	TGTGCCAGCAGCGGTAGTGGTAGTAGCACAGATACGCAGTATTTT	CASSGSGSSTDTQYF
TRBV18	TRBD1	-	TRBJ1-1	TGTGCCAGCTCAACTGGACAGGGTACCACTGAAGCTTTCTTT	CASSTGQGTTEAFF
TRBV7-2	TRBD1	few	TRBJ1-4	TGTGCCAGCAGCCAAGGGGGCACTAATGAAAAACTGTTTTTT	CASSQGGTNEKLFF
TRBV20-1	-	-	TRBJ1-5	TGCAGTGCTAGAACCGGACATTCGAAGCAGCCCCAGCATTTT	CSARTGHSKQPQHF
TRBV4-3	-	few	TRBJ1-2	TGCGCCAGCAGCCAAGATGCCAGGGTCAGTGGTGGCTACACCTTC	CASSQDARVSGGYTF
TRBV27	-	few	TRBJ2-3	TGTGCCAGCAGTTCCGGAGTCACAGATACGCAGTATTTT	CASSSGVTDTQYF
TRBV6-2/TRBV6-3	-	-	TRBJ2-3	TGTGCCAGCAGTTCCCATCCACGGACAGCGGCCAGCTTCACAGATACGCAGTATTTT	CASSSHPRTAASFTDTQYF
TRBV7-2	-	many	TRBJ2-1	TGTGCCAGCAGCTTAACCGGCGGGGGCATCTACAATGAGCAGTTCTTC	CASSLTGGGIYNEQFF
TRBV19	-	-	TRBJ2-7	TGTGCCAGTAGTTCCCCCCGACTAGGGGCTTACAGGGGCTACGAGCAGTACTTC	CASSSPRLGAYRGYEQYF
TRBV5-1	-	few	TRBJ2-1	TGCGCCAGCAGCTGGAGTAGGAGTTCTGAGCAGTTCTTC	CASSWSRSSEQFF
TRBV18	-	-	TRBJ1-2	TGTGCCAGCTCACAAACAGGGTTGGAGTATGGCTACACCTTC	CASSQTGLEYGYTF
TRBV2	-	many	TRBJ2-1	TGTGCCAGCAGTGAAAGGGCGGGGAGAAACAATGAGCAGTTCTTC	CASSERAGRNNEQFF
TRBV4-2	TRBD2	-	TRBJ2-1	TGTGCCAGCAGCCAACAAACGGGACTAGCGGATGAGCAGTTCTTC	CASSQQTGLADEQFF
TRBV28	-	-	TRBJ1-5	TGTGCCAGCAGTATCGGGACAATTTCCAGCAATCAGCCCCAGCATTTT	CASSIGTISSNQPQHF
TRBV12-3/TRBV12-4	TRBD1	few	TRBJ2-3	TGTGCCAGCAGTTTCGCCCGGCAGGGGGCGAGCACAGATACGCAGTATTTT	CASSFARQGASTDTQYF
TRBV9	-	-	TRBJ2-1	TGTGCCAGCAGCGTAATTTCTAGCAATGAGCAGTTCTTC	CASSVISSNEQFF
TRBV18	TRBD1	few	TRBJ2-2	TGTGCCAGCTCACGGGGACAGACCCTTTCGAACGCCGGGGAGCTGTTTTTT	CASSRGQTLSNAGELFF